Listed below are T cell receptor beta chains from one sample, sequenced in a study of cytomegalovirus exposure and HLA in healthy donors. The table came from immunoSEQ multiplex PCR; TCRdb's copy has only in-frame clones and leaves some out. The sample has about 190,000 clones, more than 80% seen once. Sequencing was performed on PBMCs. These receptors were taken from a woman in her 50s in good health and CMV-seropositive. Each CDR3 is given with its conserved first and last residue. The D gene is left open where the match is weak. Rows give clone size only sometimes, using once, few, many, or a class for an expanded clone.

j_gene	d_gene	abundance	v_gene	CDR3aa	CDR3nt
TRBJ2-7	NA	once	TRBV7-9	CASSLGHPRAGEQYF	TGTGCCAGCAGCTTAGGACACCCCAGGGCAGGGGAGCAGTACTTC
TRBJ2-7	TRBD2	NA	TRBV18	CASSPLSGSSYEQYF	TGTGCCAGCTCTCCCCTTAGCGGGTCCTCCTACGAGCAGTACTTC
TRBJ2-7	TRBD2	once	TRBV5-1	CASSRGTSGYEQYF	TGCGCCAGCAGCCGCGGGACTAGCGGCTACGAGCAGTACTTC
TRBJ2-2	TRBD1	NA	TRBV6-6	CASSPKDRPATGELFF	TGTGCCAGCAGCCCTAAGGACAGGCCAGCCACCGGGGAGCTGTTTTTT
TRBJ2-3	NA	few	TRBV7-2	CASSSARTYSTDTQYF	TGTGCCAGCAGCTCTGCACGGACTTATAGCACAGATACGCAGTATTTT
TRBJ1-1	NA	NA	TRBV7-9	CSSSPTAGLEAFF	TGTTCCAGCAGCCCGACGGCAGGGCTCGAAGCTTTCTTT
TRBJ2-2	NA	NA	TRBV5-4	CASSLETERAGELFF	TGTGCCAGCAGCTTGGAGACAGAACGGGCCGGGGAGCTGTTTTTT
TRBJ1-4	NA	NA	TRBV7-9	CASSLYPDEKLFF	TGTGCCAGCAGCTTATATCCAGATGAAAAACTGTTTTTT
TRBJ2-5	NA	NA	TRBV14	CASSQGVAEETQYF	TGTGCCAGCAGCCAAGGCGTAGCAGAAGAGACCCAGTACTTC
TRBJ2-1	TRBD2	NA	TRBV7-8	CASSQNIWRGTNNEQFF	TGTGCCAGCAGCCAAAATATATGGCGGGGGACCAACAATGAGCAGTTCTTC
TRBJ2-5	NA	few	TRBV5-4	CASSLIRGETQYF	TGTGCCAGCAGCTTGATCAGGGGAGAGACCCAGTACTTC
TRBJ1-5	TRBD1	NA	TRBV7-8	CASSLEGAYNQPQHF	TGTGCCAGCAGCTTAGAGGGGGCGTACAATCAGCCCCAGCATTTT
TRBJ1-4	NA	NA	TRBV5-1	CASSFGGSATNEKLFF	TGCGCCAGCAGCTTTGGCGGATCTGCAACTAATGAAAAACTGTTTTTT
TRBJ1-2	TRBD1	NA	TRBV27	CASRPNRGNYGYTF	TGTGCCAGCAGGCCTAACAGGGGTAACTATGGCTACACCTTC
TRBJ2-4	TRBD1	NA	TRBV28	CASSRTGLWDF	TGTGCCAGCAGCAGGACAGGCCTTTGGGACTTC
TRBJ2-1	TRBD2	once	TRBV9	CASSVDAGGNEQFF	TGTGCCAGCAGCGTAGATGCGGGGGGGAATGAGCAGTTCTTC
TRBJ1-2	NA	NA	TRBV15	CATSRDLEGSGYTF	TGTGCCACCAGCAGAGATTTGGAGGGAAGTGGCTACACCTTC
TRBJ2-3	TRBD2	NA	TRBV5-1	CASGPSGLAGDTQYF	TGCGCCAGCGGGCCTTCGGGACTAGCGGGAGATACGCAGTATTTT
TRBJ2-7	NA	NA	TRBV5-1	CASSLMGGFGEQYF	TGCGCCAGCAGCTTAATGGGAGGTTTTGGGGAGCAGTACTTC
TRBJ2-5	NA	NA	TRBV5-1	CASSFGAGPQETQYF	TGCGCCAGCAGCTTTGGGGCGGGGCCTCAAGAGACCCAGTACTTC
TRBJ2-5	TRBD1	NA	TRBV6-1	CASRDREQYF	TGTGCCAGCAGGGACAGGGAGCAGTACTTC
TRBJ2-7	NA	NA	TRBV6-5	CASSVGQGSPYEQYF	TGTGCCAGCAGTGTTGGGCAGGGCTCTCCCTACGAGCAGTACTTC
TRBJ1-1	NA	NA	TRBV18	CASSLDRNTEAFF	TGTGCCAGCTCACTGGACAGGAACACTGAAGCTTTCTTT
TRBJ2-7	TRBD1	NA	TRBV6-1	CASTPRGTVYEQYF	TGTGCCAGCACCCCCAGGGGGACAGTCTACGAGCAGTACTTC
TRBJ1-1	NA	NA	TRBV15	CATSRERWRTEAFF	TGTGCCACCAGCAGAGAACGATGGCGGACTGAAGCTTTCTTT